Shown below are 18 T cell receptor beta chains from a single sample sequenced in a study of T-cell reconstitution after alpha-beta-depleted transplantation in children. For TCRbeta, the library was prepared with unique molecular identifiers. One entry per CDR3 protein results from TCRdb running MiXCR on the PCR reads. The sample contains more than 200,000 distinct CDR3 sequences, 7% to 9% of which appear only once. The material was PBMCs, mostly from graft donor cells, obtained 360 days after TCRalphabeta/CD19-depleted stem cell transplant. These receptors were collected from a male patient between 2 and 9 years old who had a stem cell transplant for acute myeloid leukemia, so the T cells may come from the graft donor.

CDR3 protein: CASSALAGPTYEQYF. The CDR3 bases are TGCGCCAGCAGCGCACTAGCGGGACCTACCTACGAGCAGTACTTC. The gene calls are TRBV4-1 and TRBJ2-7; 10 bases map to TRBD2. The junction had 6 bases not matched to a gene; V was cut back by 5 bases and J by 2 bases. CDR3 length: 15 residues. Germline CDR1 and CDR2: MGHRA and YSYEKL.

This clonotype showed up just a few times. This chain joins TRBV6-5 and TRBJ2-3, with D hard to call. Germline V gives CDR1 MNHEY, CDR2 SVGAGI. This CDR3 is built from 18 residues. V gave up 2 bases and J gave up 0 bases, with 18 bases separating them. The CDR3 spells CASSYPEHWIDSTDTQYF. Here the CDR3 DNA reads TGTGCCAGCAGTTACCCAGAACATTGGATCGATAGCACAGATACGCAGTATTTT.

This clonotype came up many times. The chain combines TRBV3-1 with TRBJ2-3; possible D gene TRBD2, 5 bases. V was trimmed by 4 bases and J by 6 bases, leaving 11 bases between them. Germline V gene data show CDR1 as LGHDT and CDR2 as YNNKEL (reference sequence). The CDR3 sequence is 13 residues long. The CDR3 loop reads CASSPGLADTQYF. The DNA of the CDR3 is TGTGCCAGCAGCCCCGGACTGGCCGATACGCAGTATTTT.

CDR3 sequence reads: CASSLSPPGTVNYGYTF. For the CDR3, the DNA is TGCGCCAGCAGCTTGTCCCCACCTGGTACGGTGAACTATGGCTACACCTTC. The chain employs TRBV5-1 and TRBJ1-2; no clear D gene. This CDR3 has 17 amino acids. The germline gives CDR1 SGHRS, CDR2 YFSETQ. The ends were cut back, 1 base at V and 2 bases at J, with 18 bases in the middle.

V gene TRBV29-1 combines with J gene TRBJ2-5, with no clear D. Germline assignment: CDR1 SQVTM and CDR2 ANQGSEA. The CDR3 spans 12 residues. Trimming left V 0 bases short and J 2 bases short, with 4 bases between. The CDR3 sequence is CSVEDRQETQYF. CDR3 sequence (DNA): TGCAGCGTTGAAGACAGACAAGAGACCCAGTACTTC.

This clonotype came up many times. CDR3 residues: CASSIQGEDTEAFF. CDR3 in DNA: TGTGCCAGCAGCATACAGGGGGAGGACACTGAAGCTTTCTTT. The chain links TRBV7-9 to TRBJ1-1, with TRBD1 matching 8 bases. Germline V gene sequence: CDR1 SEHNR, CDR2 FQNEAQ (reference sequence). The CDR3 spans 14 residues. Trimming removed 5 bases from V and 3 bases from J; junction bases left unmatched: 5.

There are a few counts of this clonotype. This rearrangement joins TRBV12-3 or TRBV12-4 to TRBJ2-2; no clear D. The V gene lost 1 base and the J gene lost 0 bases, with 15 bases spanning the gap. This CDR3 is 18 amino acids long. The CDR3 nucleotides are TGTGCCAGCAGTTTAGTATGGTTTTTTAGCACGAACACCGGGGAGCTGTTTTTT. Amino acid sequence: CASSLVWFFSTNTGELFF.

The sample holds many counts of this clonotype. CDR3 sequence: CSAKDYKTNEQFF. Here the CDR3 DNA reads TGCAGTGCTAAGGACTACAAGACCAATGAGCAGTTCTTC. The J gene is TRBJ2-1, the V gene TRBV20-1, with a tentative D call TRBD2 (6 bases). The CDR3 length is 13 residues. The germline V gene has CDR1 DFQATT and CDR2 SNEGSKA (reference sequence). With 4 bases removed from V and 6 bases from J, the gap between germline ends came to 13 bases.

V is TRBV10-3 and J is TRBJ2-5; tentative D call: TRBD1 (5 bases). The germline V and J ends were trimmed by 2 bases and 7 bases, with 8 bases remaining between them. Germline CDR1 reads ENHRY; CDR2 reads SYGVKD. The CDR3 runs to 12 residues. The CDR3 here is CAISEATGTQYF. As DNA, the CDR3 is TGTGCCATCAGTGAGGCCACAGGGACCCAGTACTTC.

The gene calls are TRBV6-5 and TRBJ2-6; 7 nucleotides align to TRBD1. The CDR3 spans 19 residues. Germline V lookup: CDR1 MNHEY, CDR2 SVGAGI. V lost 1 base and J lost 0; bases outside the gene matches: 9. CDR3 amino acids: CASSYWKTGQTSGANVLTF. The CDR3 DNA is TGTGCCAGCAGTTACTGGAAGACAGGGCAAACCTCTGGGGCCAACGTCCTGACTTTC.

The chain carries TRBV12-3 or TRBV12-4 and TRBJ2-4; TRBD1 agrees at 7 bases. CDR3 size: 16 residues. Losses at the gene ends were 4 bases for V and 0 bases for J; bases not matched to a gene: 6. CDR3 amino acids: CASSSGQAGAKNIQYF. The CDR3 DNA is TGTGCCAGCAGTTCCGGACAGGCGGGAGCCAAAAACATTCAGTACTTC.

The CDR3, as DNA: TGCAGCGTTGAAAAAGGGGGACTAGCCGAAGAGACCCAGTACTTC. This translates into CSVEKGGLAEETQYF. This sequence joins TRBV29-1 and TRBJ2-5; 9 nucleotides line up with TRBD2. This CDR3 has 15 residues. V shed 2 bases and J 3 bases; nucleotides not matched to a gene: 7. Germline assignment: CDR1 SQVTM and CDR2 ANQGSEA.

This clonotype was detected a few times. The V and J genes are TRBV6-1 and TRBJ1-5; D remains unclear. V gave up 6 bases and J gave up 2 bases, with 11 bases separating them. This CDR3 contains 14 residues. Looked up from germline, CDR1 is MNHNS and CDR2 is SASEGT. This CDR3 is CASRIGVGNQPQHF. The CDR3 DNA follows: TGTGCCAGCAGGATCGGGGTCGGCAATCAGCCCCAGCATTTT.

The sample holds many counts of this clonotype. The V and J genes are TRBV20-1 and TRBJ2-7; 10 bases map to TRBD2. This CDR3 region has 14 residues. Unmatched junction bases numbered 5, after V lost 6 bases and J lost 0 bases. Germline values: CDR1 DFQATT, CDR2 SNEGSKA (reference sequence). CDR3 in amino acids: CSAEPSGSSYEQYF. In DNA form, the CDR3 reads TGCAGTGCCGAACCTAGCGGGAGCTCCTACGAGCAGTACTTC.

CDR3 sequence: CSARLAGGAKKTQYF. The CDR3 nucleotides are TGCAGTGCTAGACTAGCGGGAGGGGCCAAGAAGACCCAGTACTTC. The chain combines TRBV20-1 with TRBJ2-5; 12 bases match TRBD2. V dropped 2 bases and J dropped 6; count of bases not matched to a gene: 7. Per germline, CDR1 DFQATT and CDR2 SNEGSKA (reference sequence). The CDR3 is 15 amino acids.

The chain combines TRBV18 with TRBJ2-5, with D hard to call. Germline CDR1 is KGHSH and CDR2 is LQKENI. V shed 4 bases and J shed 5 bases, with 8 bases lying between them. The CDR3 consists of 12 residues. This CDR3 is CASSLRVETQYF. The CDR3 DNA reads TGTGCCAGCTCACTAAGGGTGGAGACCCAGTACTTC.

This clonotype appeared a few times. V gene TRBV20-1 combines with J gene TRBJ2-5; 7 nucleotides align to TRBD1. Germline V gene data show CDR1 as DFQATT and CDR2 as SNEGSKA (reference sequence). The CDR3 totals 15 residues. The CDR3 here is CTPRAPDRAQETQYF. DNA of the CDR3: TGCACCCCAAGAGCCCCCGACAGGGCTCAAGAGACCCAGTACTTC.

This clonotype was seen many times. CDR3 DNA: TGTGCCATCAGCCTGGGTGGAAACACCATATATTTT. This gives the protein CAISLGGNTIYF. The V call is TRBV10-3, the J call TRBJ1-3; D ambiguous. The CDR3 is 12 amino acids. CDR1 and CDR2 from the germline V gene are ENHRY and SYGVKD. Trimming took off 6 bases at V and 3 bases at J, with 6 bases between the two ends.